This TCR beta chain was found in a study of T cell responses to AZD1222 COVID-19 vaccine. TCRdb's copy holds only in-frame clones and misses some; the assay was immunoSEQ multiplex PCR. The sample has around 130,000 clones, roughly 90% seen once; the top ten hold approximately 6%. This clone appeared once. The material was peripheral blood, obtained 28 days after the second AZD1222 dose. The receptor was isolated from an adult who received the AZD1222 COVID-19 vaccine.

DNA for the CDR3: TGTGCCAGCAGCGGGGGCGGCAGGGCTACCTACAATGAGCAGTTCTTC. Its translation is CASSGGGRATYNEQFF. V and J are TRBV5-4 and TRBJ2-1, with a weak D call TRBD1 (6 bases). CDR1 SGHNT and CDR2 YYREEE come from the germline V gene (reference sequence). CDR3 length: 16 amino acids. V was trimmed by 4 bases and J by 2 bases, leaving 16 bases between them.